This is a list of T cell receptor beta chains from one sample in a study of blood T cells in healthy people across ages. TCRdb reprocessed the 5' RACE reads via MiXCR and lists one record per CDR3 protein. This table holds approximately 880,000 distinct CDR3 sequences, around 49% found once. The sequenced sample consisted of blood. The receptors stem from a man younger than 40 in good health. Both conserved end residues are part of each CDR3. A D gene is named only where the DNA matches it firmly. Only part of the rows carry a size: once, few, many, or a class if the clone is expanded.

TRBD2	TRBV27	TRBJ2-3	.	TGTGCCAGCAGTTCCCCGACTAGCGGGGGGGTAGATACGCAGTATTTT	CASSSPTSGGVDTQYF
.	TRBV12-3/TRBV12-4	TRBJ2-3	.	TGTGCCAGCAGTACCTCCGGGAGTCTCCCAGATACGCAGTATTTT	CASSTSGSLPDTQYF
.	TRBV6-1	TRBJ2-7	few	TGTGCCAGCAGCGAGTCACTAGACCAGGACGAGCAGTACTTC	CASSESLDQDEQYF
.	TRBV12-3/TRBV12-4	TRBJ1-5	.	TGTGCCAGCAGACATTCGGGGACGAGGAGCAATCAGCCCCAGCATTTT	CASRHSGTRSNQPQHF
TRBD1	TRBV4-3	TRBJ2-1	once	TGCGCCAGCAGCCAAGGCTTGACAGGGGAAGTGGCCCATGAGCAGTTCTTC	CASSQGLTGEVAHEQFF
.	TRBV6-1	TRBJ2-7	few	TGTGCCAGCACGGAGAGCTCCTACGAGCAGTACTTC	CASTESSYEQYF
TRBD1	TRBV7-2	TRBJ2-3	once	TGTGCCAGCAGCTTAAACAGGGGGGCAGATACGCAGTATTTT	CASSLNRGADTQYF
.	TRBV3-1	TRBJ1-5	.	TGTGCCAGCAGCCACCGAAGAAGTGGGATAGAAGGCAATCAGCCCCAGCATTTT	CASSHRRSGIEGNQPQHF
.	TRBV7-8	TRBJ2-1	.	TGTGCCAGCAGCTTGGACGGGACGGCTGGCCCCTACAATGAGCAGTTCTTC	CASSLDGTAGPYNEQFF
.	TRBV20-1	TRBJ2-1	many	TGCAGTGTAAGTGGGTCCTACAATGAGCAGTTCTTC	CSVSGSYNEQFF
.	TRBV4-1	TRBJ1-4	.	TGCGCCAGCAGCCAAGGATCGGGTAGGGGCCAGGCTAATGAAAAACTGTTTTTT	CASSQGSGRGQANEKLFF
TRBD1	TRBV6-1	TRBJ1-2	.	TGTGCCAGCAGTGAACAAACGACAGGGAACTATGGCTACACCTTC	CASSEQTTGNYGYTF
.	TRBV20-1	TRBJ1-1	few	TGCAGTGGTAAGGACAGTCCTTCGAACACTGAAGCTTTCTTT	CSGKDSPSNTEAFF
.	TRBV9	TRBJ1-1	.	TGTGCCAGCAGCCCAACGAGCGACGCTGAAGCTTTCTTT	CASSPTSDAEAFF
TRBD1	TRBV12-3/TRBV12-4	TRBJ2-5	.	TGTGCCAGCAGTTTAGGTGGGCACCCGACAGGGCGCCAAGAGACCCAGTACTTC	CASSLGGHPTGRQETQYF
TRBD1	TRBV27	TRBJ2-7	.	TGTGCCAGCAGTTGGGGGACAGGGGAGGACGAGCAGTACTTC	CASSWGTGEDEQYF
.	TRBV6-6	TRBJ2-3	.	TGTGCCAGCAGTTACTCCAGGGCTGGGGCAGATACGCAGTATTTT	CASSYSRAGADTQYF
.	TRBV5-6	TRBJ2-5	.	TGTGCCAGCACCGACACCGGGACTGCTTCGTTGCAGTACTTC	CASTDTGTASLQYF
TRBD2	TRBV2	TRBJ2-4	.	TGTGCCAGCAGTACCCCCCGGCTAGCGGGGATAAAAAACATTCAGTACTTC	CASSTPRLAGIKNIQYF
.	TRBV6-5	TRBJ2-2	few	TGTGCCAGCAGTTACTCGATCGGATTGAACACCGGGGAGCTGTTTTTT	CASSYSIGLNTGELFF
.	TRBV20-1	TRBJ2-7	.	TGCAGTGCTAGAGGTAGGACAGACTACGAGCAGTACTTC	CSARGRTDYEQYF
.	TRBV5-1	TRBJ2-7	few	TGCGCCAGCAGCTTGGAGTTCGGAGAGCAGTACTTC	CASSLEFGEQYF
TRBD2	TRBV3-1	TRBJ2-2	.	TGTGCCAGCAGCCCACTAGCGGGGGGGCACACCGGGGAGCTGTTTTTT	CASSPLAGGHTGELFF
.	TRBV27	TRBJ1-6	.	TGTGCCAGCAGTTACGGGGGTTCACCCCTCCACTTT	CASSYGGSPLHF
TRBD1	TRBV7-2	TRBJ1-2	.	TGTGCCAGCAGCCCCCGACAGGGGAATATCTATGGCTACACCTTC	CASSPRQGNIYGYTF